This entry lists 25 T cell receptor beta chains sequenced from one sample in a study of CD8 T cells in Susac syndrome. The authors reverse transcribed about 0.5 to 1 ug RNA with random hexamers. TCRdb reprocessed the immunoSEQ multiplex PCR reads via MiXCR and lists one record per CDR3 protein. The data hold 150,000 to 200,000 distinct CDR3 sequences, with just over 90% observed a single time. The sequenced sample was CD4+ T cells from PBMCs. Source of these receptors: a human donor in good health.

The chain is built from TRBV10-3 and TRBJ2-5; D is ambiguous. The CDR3 is 15 residues long. Trimming stripped 10 bases from V and 1 base from J, with 19 bases between. Germline lookup yields CDR1 ENHRY and CDR2 SYGVKD. The CDR3 nucleotides are TGTGCCAGTTCCCCGGGCGCAACATCCCAAGAGACCCAGTACTTC. It is translated as CASSPGATSQETQYF.

V and J are TRBV30 and TRBJ1-1; the D gene is possibly TRBD1 (6 bases). The CDR3 runs to 12 residues. Between the trimmed V and J ends, which lost 1 base and 8 bases, there was a span of 11 bases. CDR1 is GTSNPN and CDR2 is SVGIG in the germline V gene (reference sequence). In DNA form, the CDR3 reads TGTGCCTGGAGTGGGGGGGGGCGAGAAGCTTTCTTT. Its translation: CAWSGGGREAFF.

The chain links TRBV20-1 to TRBJ1-2; TRBD1 agrees at 8 bases. With 6 bases clipped from V and 4 bases from J, the junction kept 7 bases outside the gene matches. The CDR3 runs 13 residues. Germline V gives CDR1 DFQATT, CDR2 SNEGSKA (reference sequence). The DNA of the CDR3 is TGCAGTGCCGCTGACAGGGGCGGCTATGGCTACACCTTC. It codes for CSAADRGGYGYTF.

DNA for the CDR3: TGTGCCAGCAGGAGGCAGGGGGTGGATGGCTACACCTTC. Translated: CASRRQGVDGYTF. This rearrangement joins TRBV28 to TRBJ1-2; 7 bases are shared with TRBD1. CDR1 is MDHEN and CDR2 is SYDVKM in the germline V gene. This CDR3 region has 13 residues. V gave up 6 bases and J gave up 6 bases; unmatched junction bases: 7.

V usage is TRBV5-4 and J usage is TRBJ2-1; 7 positions agree with TRBD2. Germline lookup yields CDR1 SGHNT and CDR2 YYREEE (reference sequence). This CDR3 is built from 15 residues. The junction had 13 bases not matched to a gene; V was cut back by 7 bases and J by 6 bases. The CDR3 DNA reads as TGTGCCAGCTCTAAGGAGCCGGGGGGTCGCAATGAGCAGTTCTTC. Encoded protein: CASSKEPGGRNEQFF.

The rearrangement uses TRBV25-1 and TRBJ2-7, with D maybe TRBD2 (5 bases). CDR1 is MGHDK and CDR2 is SYGVNS in the germline V gene. V shed 10 bases and J shed 4 bases, with 14 bases lying between them. The CDR3 is made up of 12 amino acids. In DNA form, the CDR3 reads TGTGCCACCCGGGGAGACGATTACGAGCAGTACTTC. It yields the protein CATRGDDYEQYF.

The rearrangement joins TRBV2 to TRBJ1-4; D unclear. The V end was cut by 5 bases, the J end by 3 bases, with 4 bases between. The CDR3 runs to 12 residues. Germline V gene sequence: CDR1 SNHLY, CDR2 FYNNEI. The CDR3 reads CASSYANEKLFF. The CDR3, as DNA: TGTGCCAGCAGTTACGCTAATGAAAAACTGTTTTTT.

The chain combines TRBV5-1 with TRBJ1-6; D is possibly TRBD1 (5 bases). The germline V gene encodes CDR1 SGHRS and CDR2 YFSETQ. This CDR3 has 16 amino acids. V dropped 3 bases and J dropped 7 bases, with 17 bases sitting between them. CDR3 sequence reads: CASSSSRGRANSPLHF. The CDR3 DNA sequence: TGCGCCAGCAGCTCCAGTAGGGGCAGGGCGAATTCACCCCTCCACTTT. The full variable domain, completed using reference TRBV5-1 and TRBJ1-6, is KAGVTQTPRYLIKTRGQQVTLSCSPISGHRSVSWYQQTPGQGLQFLFEYFSETQRNKGNFPGRFSGRQFSNSRSEMNVSTLELGDSALYLCASSSSRGRANSPLHFGNGTRLTVT.

The chain's CDR3 is CASSAQQGTTEAFF. CDR3 nucleotides: TGTGCCAGCAGCGCGCAACAGGGGACCACTGAAGCTTTCTTT. The rearrangement uses TRBV3-1 and TRBJ1-1, with 7 bases fitting TRBD1. Germline CDR1 LGHDT, CDR2 YNNKEL (reference sequence). Trimming cost V 5 bases and J 4 bases; bases outside gene matches: 7. CDR3 length: 14 amino acids.

This chain connects TRBV18 to TRBJ2-5; 7 bases fit TRBD2. After removal of 5 bases from V and 1 base from J, the junction contained 7 bases not matched to a gene. CDR1 and CDR2 (germline): KGHSH, LQKENI. CDR3 length: 15 residues. CDR3 loop: CASSGAGHIQETQYF. The CDR3 coding sequence is TGTGCCAGCTCAGGAGCGGGGCACATCCAAGAGACCCAGTACTTC.

J is TRBJ2-7 and V is TRBV4-1, with 8 bases fitting TRBD1. Germline lookup yields CDR1 MGHRA and CDR2 YSYEKL. The ends lost 4 bases at V and 2 bases at J; junction bases unmatched: 7. This CDR3 comprises 15 residues. This CDR3 reads CASSLRGQGAYEQYF. The CDR3 region has the DNA TGCGCCAGCAGCCTCCGCGGACAGGGAGCCTACGAGCAGTACTTC.

The chain uses TRBV18 and TRBJ2-3, with D possibly being TRBD1 (5 bases). Germline CDR1 KGHSH, CDR2 LQKENI. Trimming stripped 8 bases from V and 10 bases from J, with 13 bases between. This CDR3 has 11 residues. As DNA, the CDR3 is TGTGCCAGCACAGATGGACAATCGCAGTATTTT. Amino acid sequence: CASTDGQSQYF.

This chain connects TRBV30 to TRBJ2-5; 9 nucleotides agree with TRBD2. Germline CDR1 GTSNPN, CDR2 SVGIG (reference sequence). Trimming removed 8 bases from V and 10 bases from J; junction bases left unmatched: 11. This CDR3 comprises 12 residues. The CDR3 DNA is TGTGCCCGGGGACTAGCAGAAGGGGTCCAGTACTTC. Encoded protein: CARGLAEGVQYF.

CDR3 nucleotide sequence: TGTGCCAGCAGCTTAGAGGACATCACACCCCTCCACTTT. It yields the protein CASSLEDITPLHF. The rearrangement joins TRBV7-2 to TRBJ1-6, with D possibly TRBD1 on 5 matching bases. Looked up from germline, CDR1 is SGHTA and CDR2 is FQGNSA. V was trimmed by 1 base and J by 11 bases, leaving 9 bases between them. The CDR3 length is 13 residues.

The genes are TRBV10-3 and TRBJ2-7; D may correspond to TRBD1 or TRBD2 (5 bases each). The CDR3 is 14 residues long. Germline CDR1 reads ENHRY; CDR2 reads SYGVKD. The V end was cut by 8 bases, the J end by 5 bases, with 19 bases between. DNA of the CDR3: TGTGCCATCGCACTAGGGACCTCGAACGACGAGCAGTACTTC. Amino acid sequence: CAIALGTSNDEQYF.

The chain recombines TRBV20-1 with TRBJ2-5; D is possibly TRBD2 (5 bases). CDR1 DFQATT and CDR2 SNEGSKA come from the germline V gene (reference sequence). V was clipped by 1 base and J by 8 bases, with 20 bases between them. CDR3 length: 15 residues. The CDR3 is CSARAEAALAGTQYF. The DNA for the CDR3 is TGCAGTGCTAGAGCGGAGGCCGCACTGGCAGGTACCCAGTACTTC.

The chain links TRBV7-6 to TRBJ1-3, with D uncertain. Per the germline V gene, CDR1 is SGHVS and CDR2 is FNYEAQ. Trimming left V 5 bases short and J 3 bases short, with 11 bases between. The CDR3 contains 14 residues. The CDR3 DNA follows: TGTGCCAGCAGCCCTCCGGGCATTGGAAACACCATATATTTT. Its translation: CASSPPGIGNTIYF.

CDR3 sequence reads: CASSPLISGANVLTF. CDR3 nucleotides: TGTGCCAGCAGCCCCCTGATCTCTGGGGCCAACGTCCTGACTTTC. V is TRBV3-1 and J is TRBJ2-6; D is unresolved. CDR3 length: 15 amino acids. Per germline, CDR1 LGHDT and CDR2 YNNKEL (reference sequence). V was trimmed by 4 bases and J by 0 bases, leaving 7 bases between them. The whole variable domain, filled in from reference TRBV3-1 and TRBJ2-6, reads DTAVSQTPKYLVTQMGNDKSIKCEQNLGHDTMYWYKQDSKKFLKIMFSYNNKELIINETVPNRFSPKSPDKAHLNLHINSLELGDSAVYFCASSPLISGANVLTFGAGSRLTVL.

The chain combines TRBV2 with TRBJ1-2, with 7 positions matching TRBD1. The CDR3 is 12 residues long. CDR1 SNHLY and CDR2 FYNNEI come from the germline V gene. Losses at the gene ends were 8 bases for V and 7 bases for J; bases not matched to a gene: 7. CDR3 DNA sequence: TGTGCCAGCTCAGCCAGGGGGTCTGGCTACACCTTC. Translation gives CASSARGSGYTF. The variable domain in full, completed from reference TRBV2 and TRBJ1-2, reads EPEVTQTPSHQVTQMGQEVILRCVPISNHLYFYWYRQILGQKVEFLVSFYNNEISEKSEIFDDQFSVERPDGSNFTLKIRSTKLEDSAMYFCASSARGSGYTFGSGTRLTVV.

This rearrangement joins TRBV6-6 to TRBJ1-2, with 7 bases identical to TRBD1. This CDR3 spans 14 amino acids. V lost 4 bases and J lost 3; bases outside the gene matches: 5. Germline CDR1 and CDR2: MNHNY and SVGAGI (reference sequence). CDR3 in amino acids: CASSSPDRDYGYTF. CDR3 nucleotides: TGTGCCAGCAGTTCCCCAGACAGGGACTATGGCTACACCTTC.

The chain recombines TRBV23-1 with TRBJ1-1; 7 bases line up with TRBD1. TRBV23-1 is flagged as an ORF with uncertain function. Trimming cost V 0 bases and J 2 bases; bases outside gene matches: 3. The CDR3 contains 15 residues. CDR3 coding DNA: TGCGCCAGCAGTCAATCGGACAGGAGAAACACTGAAGCTTTCTTT. It specifies CASSQSDRRNTEAFF.

The J gene is TRBJ1-2, the V gene TRBV6-1; no clear D gene. There are 11 residues in the CDR3. V was clipped by 3 bases and J by 8 bases, with 7 bases between them. CDR1 and CDR2 from the germline V gene are MNHNS and SASEGT. The CDR3 DNA sequence: TGTGCCAGCAGTGACGGCGAGGGCTACACCTTC. The encoded protein is CASSDGEGYTF.

The rearrangement joins TRBV9 to TRBJ1-3, with D unresolved. Germline-derived CDR1 and CDR2 are SGDLS and YYNGEE. The CDR3 length is 14 residues. Trimming removed 7 bases from V and 3 bases from J, with 14 bases in between. CDR3 amino acids: CASGPTGNGNTIYF. CDR3 DNA sequence: TGTGCCAGCGGTCCAACCGGGAATGGAAACACCATATATTTT.

The chain uses TRBV19 and TRBJ2-3; D may match TRBD1 or TRBD2 (5 bases each). CDR1 is LNHDA, CDR2 SQIVND, per germline (reference sequence). Trimming took off 8 bases at V and 1 base at J, with 13 bases between the two ends. CDR3 length equals 14 residues. CDR3 DNA sequence: TGTGCCAGTTGGGACGTAAGAGGCACAGATACGCAGTATTTT. It codes for CASWDVRGTDTQYF.

V gene TRBV25-1 combines with J gene TRBJ2-5; 8 nucleotides line up with TRBD2. V shed 3 bases, J shed 5 bases, and the junction held 5 bases outside the gene matches. This CDR3 has 14 residues. Germline V gene sequence: CDR1 MGHDK, CDR2 SYGVNS. CDR3 nucleotides: TGTGCCAGCAGTGATCTTAGCGGGGAGGAGACCCAGTACTTC. This sequence encodes CASSDLSGEETQYF.